This TCR beta chain was retrieved from a study of blood T cell repertoires in COVID-19. Study context: Researchers got acute and convalescent COVID-19 samples from the United States, Italy and Spain.

The assay was immunoSEQ multiplex PCR, and TCRdb's table has in-frame clones only and misses some. The sample includes around 180,000 clones, about 88% of them seen just once. Losses at the gene ends were 2 bases for V and 8 bases for J; bases not matched to a gene: 4. CDR3 length: 13 residues. Germline V gives CDR1 LGHDT, CDR2 YNNKEL (reference sequence). The sample comprised peripheral blood. The chain combines TRBV3-1 (or the pseudogene TRBV3-2) with TRBJ1-2, with 8 bases fitting TRBD1. This receptor was taken from a human donor in a cohort sampled during active COVID-19. In DNA, the CDR3 is TGTGCCAGCAGCCAACAGGGGGCAAGGGGCTACACCTTC. This sequence encodes CASSQQGARGYTF.